These 23 T cell receptor beta chains originate from one sample sequenced in a study of shared clonotypes between healthy human individuals. Generated by immunoSEQ multiplex PCR, the TCRdb table keeps only in-frame clones and is missing some. Among a few million clones listed, roughly 93% were seen once. Material for sequencing was naive CD4+ T cells from PBMCs. Described subset: CD45RA+ positively selected. The receptors shown here come from a man aged 18-30 years in good health. Some clones in this sample may be carry-over from other donors' samples.

The chain combines TRBV29-1 with TRBJ1-1; D not certain. The CDR3 covers 14 residues. Germline V gene data show CDR1 as SQVTM and CDR2 as ANQGSEA. Trimming took 4 bases from V and 2 from J, leaving 14 bases between them. CDR3 in amino acids: CSVGADRVNTEAFF. In DNA form, the CDR3 reads TGCAGCGTTGGGGCCGATAGGGTAAACACTGAAGCTTTCTTT.

Turning to this clone: Other DNA sequences within the sample encode an identical CDR3. The chain couples TRBV6-5 to TRBJ2-7; 7 nucleotides agree with TRBD2. The ends lost 2 bases at V and 1 base at J; junction bases unmatched: 5. CDR3 size: 15 residues. CDR1 and CDR2 from the germline V gene are MNHEY and SVGAGI. The CDR3 sequence: CASSYGPGGSYEQYF. Here the CDR3 DNA reads TGTGCCAGCAGTTACGGCCCCGGGGGGTCCTACGAGCAGTACTTC.

This chain connects TRBV6-6 to TRBJ2-7; the match to TRBD2 covers 11 bases. V shed 7 bases and J 2 bases; nucleotides not matched to a gene: 7. The germline gives CDR1 MNHNY, CDR2 SVGAGI (reference sequence). The CDR3 is 15 residues long. The CDR3 region is CASTDIAGGPYEQYF. The CDR3 DNA sequence: TGTGCCAGCACCGATATAGCGGGAGGGCCCTACGAGCAGTACTTC.

This chain uses TRBV5-1 with TRBJ2-1; 10 positions agree with TRBD2. This CDR3 is built from 16 residues. V trimming: 4 bases; J trimming: 7 bases; junction bases outside the gene matches: 11. Per germline, CDR1 SGHRS and CDR2 YFSETQ. The CDR3 sequence is CASSPFSGTSVNEQFF. The CDR3 region has the DNA TGCGCCAGCAGCCCCTTCTCGGGGACTAGCGTGAATGAGCAGTTCTTC.

The DNA of the CDR3 is TGCGCCAGCAGCCAAACCCGGACAGCGAACTATGGCTACACCTTC. Protein product: CASSQTRTANYGYTF. The chain is built from TRBV4-3 and TRBJ1-2; tentatively, D is TRBD1 (6 bases). V was shortened by 2 bases and J by 2 bases, with 12 bases between the two germline ends. The CDR3 covers 15 residues. Germline V gene data show CDR1 as LGHNA and CDR2 as YSLEER.

The V and J genes are TRBV9 and TRBJ1-2, with D tentatively TRBD1 (5 bases). Germline CDR1 reads SGDLS; CDR2 reads YYNGEE. The ends were cut back, 2 bases at V and 1 base at J, with 12 bases in the middle. The CDR3 spans 15 residues. The chain's CDR3 is CASSVRGDLNYGYTF. In DNA form, the CDR3 reads TGTGCCAGCAGCGTTCGGGGGGATCTTAACTATGGCTACACCTTC.

This chain joins TRBV4-2 and TRBJ2-1, with D maybe TRBD2 (6 bases). Trimming shortened V by 1 base and J by 6 bases, and 13 bases separated the two germline ends. The CDR3 loop spans 15 amino acids. Per the germline V gene, CDR1 is LGHNA and CDR2 is YNFKEQ. The CDR3 region is CASSQVIAAGNEQFF. The CDR3 nucleotides read TGTGCCAGCAGCCAAGTTATAGCGGCCGGCAATGAGCAGTTCTTC.

The chain combines TRBV5-1 with TRBJ2-6; no firm D call. CDR3 size: 16 residues. The germline V gene encodes CDR1 SGHRS and CDR2 YFSETQ. V gave up 6 bases and J gave up 0 bases, with 13 bases separating them. The CDR3 nucleotides read TGCGCCAGCAACCGACCACCTGACTCTGGGGCCAACGTCCTGACTTTC. Translation: CASNRPPDSGANVLTF.

The chain couples TRBV28 to TRBJ1-5; tentatively, D is TRBD1 (6 bases). The CDR3 is 12 amino acids. Germline V gives CDR1 MDHEN, CDR2 SYDVKM. V lost 6 bases and J 7 bases, leaving 10 bases between the germline ends. The DNA for the CDR3 is TGTGCCAGCAGCGCGACAGGCCAGCCCCAGCATTTT. Translating it yields CASSATGQPQHF.

The chain recombines TRBV18 with TRBJ1-2; possible D gene TRBD1, 5 bases. There are 14 residues in the CDR3. V was clipped by 6 bases and J by 4 bases, with 15 bases between them. Germline assignment: CDR1 KGHSH and CDR2 LQKENI. CDR3 sequence (DNA): TGTGCCAGCTCCGTCTTAGAGGGGCCCTATGGCTACACCTTC. Translation gives CASSVLEGPYGYTF.

This sequence joins TRBV7-8 and TRBJ1-1; D unresolved. The length of the CDR3 is 12 residues. Trimming removed 5 bases at V and 8 bases at J, with 12 bases between. CDR1 is SGHVS and CDR2 is FQNEAQ in the germline V gene. CDR3 residues: CASSTEWREAFF. The CDR3 DNA reads TGTGCCAGCAGCACAGAGTGGAGGGAAGCTTTCTTT.

The chain is built from TRBV4-1 and TRBJ2-1; D uncertain. This CDR3 contains 13 residues. V was pared by 1 base and J by 8 bases, with 9 bases between. Germline CDR1 is MGHRA and CDR2 is YSYEKL. This CDR3 reads CASSQASRDEQFF. CDR3 DNA sequence: TGCGCCAGCAGCCAAGCATCCCGCGATGAGCAGTTCTTC.

This clone was seen only once. No DNA is shown, since the ends of the CDR3 on it are uncertain; the CDR3 is the one TCRdb lists. The chain links TRBV7-8 to TRBJ2-2; the table's D gene call, TRBD2, was not cross checked with the DNA. The germline CDR1 and CDR2 sequences are SGHVS and FQNEAQ. The CDR3 comprises 16 residues, both ends counted. The CDR3 region is CASSPGLAGEPGSCFF.

The rearrangement links TRBV11-2 to TRBJ2-3, with TRBD2 identical over 8 bases. Unmatched junction bases numbered 16, after V lost 1 base and J lost 4 bases. Germline CDR1 is SGHAT and CDR2 is FQNNGV. This CDR3 comprises 19 residues. For the CDR3, the DNA is TGTGCCAGCAGCTTAGGAATGGGAGGGAGCGGGAGTTTGGCAGATACGCAGTATTTT. Encoded protein: CASSLGMGGSGSLADTQYF. Looking up the rest from reference TRBV11-2 and TRBJ2-3 gives the full variable domain: EAGVAQSPRYKIIEKRQSVAFWCNPISGHATLYWYQQILGQGPKLLIQFQNNGVVDDSQLPKDRFSAERLKGVDSTLKIQPAKLEDSAVYLCASSLGMGGSGSLADTQYFGPGTRLTVL.

In its sample, this clone was seen once. A read error may account for a junction end that differs from germline. This sequence joins TRBV11-2 and TRBJ1-5; D unresolved. The germline V gene has CDR1 SGHAT and CDR2 FQNNGV. This CDR3 is built from 13 residues. The CDR3 is CASSLDRFQSQHF. The CDR3 DNA sequence: TGTGCCAGCAGCTTAGACAGGTTTCAGTCCCAGCATTTT.

CDR3 amino acids: CASSQPGTGAGEAFF. CDR3 sequence (DNA): TGTGCCAGCAGCCAACCCGGGACAGGGGCTGGTGAAGCTTTCTTT. The chain has TRBV28 and TRBJ1-1; 10 nucleotides match TRBD1. Germline V gene sequence: CDR1 MDHEN, CDR2 SYDVKM. V trimming: 6 bases; J trimming: 7 bases; junction bases outside the gene matches: 11. The CDR3 loop spans 15 amino acids.

The rearrangement joins TRBV9 to TRBJ2-2, with 13 bases fitting TRBD2. The germline CDR1 and CDR2 sequences are SGDLS and YYNGEE. Trimming cost V 3 bases and J 1 base; bases outside gene matches: 3. The CDR3 covers 17 residues. CDR3: CASSDRLAGGNTGELFF. In nucleotides, the CDR3 is TGTGCCAGCAGCGACCGACTAGCGGGAGGGAACACCGGGGAGCTGTTTTTT.

The chain couples TRBV7-2 to TRBJ2-5; possibly TRBD2 for D (5 bases). Germline V gene data show CDR1 as SGHTA and CDR2 as FQGNSA. V was pared by 4 bases and J by 1 base, with 10 bases between. The CDR3 is made up of 14 amino acids. CDR3 nucleotides: TGTGCCAGCAGCTACCTCGGGGTCCAAGAGACCCAGTACTTC. Translated: CASSYLGVQETQYF.

The rearrangement joins TRBV18 to TRBJ1-1, with D possibly being TRBD1 (5 bases). This CDR3 comprises 14 residues. The germline CDR1 and CDR2 sequences are KGHSH and LQKENI. V was pared by 6 bases and J by 4 bases, with 15 bases between. The CDR3 DNA follows: TGTGCCAGCTCCCCCGGGACCTCGGGCACTGAAGCTTTCTTT. This translates into CASSPGTSGTEAFF.

J is TRBJ1-2 and V is TRBV7-2; D is uncertain. Germline V gene lookup returns CDR1 SGHTA and CDR2 FQGNSA. CDR3 size: 15 residues. V shed 6 bases and J shed 4 bases, with 18 bases lying between them. Here the CDR3 reads CASRPGANPGYGYTF. In DNA, the CDR3 is TGTGCCAGCAGACCTGGCGCAAACCCCGGCTATGGCTACACCTTC.

V usage is TRBV7-2 and J usage is TRBJ2-2; the match to TRBD1 covers 9 bases. V dropped 5 bases and J dropped 6; count of bases not matched to a gene: 1. CDR1 is SGHTA and CDR2 is FQGNSA in the germline V gene. This CDR3 region has 13 residues. CDR3 protein: CASSGDRAGELFF. The DNA for the CDR3 is TGTGCCAGCAGCGGGGACAGGGCCGGGGAGCTGTTTTTT.

Note on this clone: The same CDR3 can be traced to other DNA sequences in this sample. The chain has TRBV5-1 and TRBJ2-1; D remains ambiguous. Trimming removed 0 bases at V and 10 bases at J, with 5 bases between. The CDR3 has 11 amino acids. Germline V gene data show CDR1 as SGHRS and CDR2 as YFSETQ. The DNA for the CDR3 is TGCGCCAGCAGCTTGGTGGGGGAGCAGTTCTTC. Amino acids: CASSLVGEQFF. Full variable domain (missing parts from reference TRBV5-1 and TRBJ2-1): KAGVTQTPRYLIKTRGQQVTLSCSPISGHRSVSWYQQTPGQGLQFLFEYFSETQRNKGNFPGRFSGRQFSNSRSEMNVSTLELGDSALYLCASSLVGEQFFGPGTRLTVL.

The chain uses TRBV7-6 and TRBJ2-3, with D perhaps TRBD2 (6 bases). The CDR3 runs 15 residues. Trimming removed 5 bases from V and 1 base from J, with 13 bases in between. Germline CDR1 is SGHVS and CDR2 is FNYEAQ. CDR3 sequence (DNA): TGTGCCAGCAGCGAACAAGCGGGTGGCACAGATACGCAGTATTTT. As protein: CASSEQAGGTDTQYF.